This T cell receptor (beta chain) appears in the sequencing data of a study of tumor and adjacent non-tumor tissue in lung cancer. CDR1 is SGHNT, CDR2 YYREEE, per germline (reference sequence). CDR3 size: 14 residues. The V end lost 1 base, the J end lost 0 bases, and 7 bases lay between the germline ends. This clonotype has just a few counts. This sequence may be a read error, since a much larger clone differs from it by one base. Here the CDR3 omits its conserved ending phenylalanine or tryptophan, so a read error is the likely source. The template was RNA from unsorted bulk tissue. Three rounds of nested PCR, following a modified ARM-PCR protocol, produced the TCRbeta library. TCRdb re-called the multiplex PCR reads through MiXCR, storing one row per CDR3 protein. This table has some 80,000 distinct CDR3 sequences, roughly 72% appearing once.

The sequenced sample was lung tumor tissue. The clonotype was recovered from a woman between 40 and 50 years old with non-small cell lung cancer. This chain joins TRBV5-4 and TRBJ2-5, with D unclear. Here the CDR3 reads CASSLRVYQETQYI. CDR3 DNA: TGTGCCAGCAGCTTGAGGGTCTACCAAGAGACCCAGTACATC.